This passage covers 20 T cell receptor beta chains from one sample sequenced in a study of shared clonotypes between healthy human individuals. Assay used: immunoSEQ multiplex PCR; TCRdb lists only in-frame clones, some missing. The sample includes around 1.1 million clones, roughly 77% of them seen just once. The material sequenced was memory CD4+ T cells from PBMCs. The sample's subset: CD45RA-negative fraction. These receptors were obtained from a man between 18 and 29 years old in good health. Some clones in this sample may be carry-over from other donors' samples.

This clone has a handful of counts. V gene TRBV5-6 combines with J gene TRBJ1-1; D remains unclear. In germline, CDR1 is SGHDT, CDR2 YYEEEE. The V gene lost 6 bases and the J gene lost 7 bases, with 7 bases spanning the gap. This CDR3 region has 10 residues. CDR3 bases: TGTGCCAGCATGAGAGGTGAAGCTTTCTTT. Its translation is CASMRGEAFF.

Details on this clone: Other DNA sequences in this specimen translate into the identical CDR3. This chain links TRBV30 with TRBJ2-5; the D is unclear. The CDR3 totals 13 residues. Looked up from germline, CDR1 is GTSNPN and CDR2 is SVGIG (reference sequence). The V gene lost 0 bases and the J gene lost 2 bases, with 7 bases spanning the gap. CDR3 nucleotide sequence: TGTGCCTGGAGTGTAGGCAGACAAGAGACCCAGTACTTC. This encodes CAWSVGRQETQYF.

This clone was seen a single time. This rearrangement joins TRBV28 to TRBJ2-1, with TRBD1 as a possible D gene (6 bases). V shed 9 bases and J shed 4 bases, with 10 bases lying between them. CDR1 and CDR2 from the germline V gene are MDHEN and SYDVKM. The CDR3 covers 12 residues. The chain's CDR3 is CASQGPYNEQFF. Here the CDR3 DNA reads TGTGCCAGTCAGGGGCCGTACAATGAGCAGTTCTTC. Full variable domain (missing parts from reference TRBV28 and TRBJ2-1): DVKVTQSSRYLVKRTGEKVFLECVQDMDHENMFWYRQDPGLGLRLIYFSYDVKMKEKGDIPEGYSVSREKKERFSLILESASTNQTSMYLCASQGPYNEQFFGPGTRLTVL.

The rearrangement uses TRBV4-3 and TRBJ2-5, with 10 bases identical to TRBD1. The CDR3 has 15 amino acids. Germline V CDR1 and CDR2: LGHNA, YSLEER. Trimming removed 4 bases from V and 5 bases from J; junction bases left unmatched: 7. CDR3 sequence (DNA): TGCGCCAGCAGCCCCCGACAGGGGGCGGGGGAGACCCAGTACTTC. The encoded protein is CASSPRQGAGETQYF.

A remark on this clone: Other nucleotide sequences from this sample produce the same CDR3. The chain has TRBV7-9 and TRBJ1-2; maybe TRBD1 (5 bases). Germline V lookup: CDR1 SEHNR, CDR2 FQNEAQ (reference sequence). The CDR3 loop spans 13 amino acids. V lost 1 base and J lost 4, with 7 bases in between. The CDR3 loop is CASSLGDGYGYTF. Written as DNA, the CDR3 is TGTGCCAGCAGCTTAGGGGACGGCTATGGCTACACCTTC. Full variable domain (rest looked up from reference TRBV7-9 and TRBJ1-2): DTGVSQNPRHKITKRGQNVTFRCDPISEHNRLYWYRQTLGQGPEFLTYFQNEAQLEKSRLLSDRFSAERPKGSFSTLEIQRTEQGDSAMYLCASSLGDGYGYTFGSGTRLTVV.

The gene calls are TRBV5-1 and TRBJ1-1; no firm D call. The CDR3 extends over 16 amino acids. Germline V CDR1 and CDR2: SGHRS, YFSETQ. The ends were cut back, 0 bases at V and 0 bases at J, with 12 bases in the middle. CDR3 in DNA: TGCGCCAGCAGCTTGGCCCTGGGTACTATGAACACTGAAGCTTTCTTT. Amino acid sequence: CASSLALGTMNTEAFF.

This clone has a handful of counts. The chain is built from TRBV6-1 and TRBJ2-7; D might be TRBD2 (6 bases). Germline loops: CDR1 MNHNS, CDR2 SASEGT. The CDR3 consists of 16 residues. V lost 4 bases to trimming and J lost 0 bases, with 16 bases between them. The CDR3 protein is CASSVLGTPGSYEQYF. In nucleotides, the CDR3 is TGTGCCAGCAGTGTCCTAGGGACTCCTGGCTCCTACGAGCAGTACTTC.

This clone was counted between two and nine times. The rearrangement uses TRBV7-8 and TRBJ2-7; 8 nucleotides match TRBD2. CDR1 SGHVS and CDR2 FQNEAQ come from the germline V gene. CDR3 length: 15 amino acids. V was pared by 5 bases and J by 5 bases, with 11 bases of the junction left unmatched. The CDR3 reads CASSPVGGRSHEQYF. The CDR3 region has the DNA TGTGCCAGCAGCCCGGTCGGCGGGAGGTCCCACGAGCAGTACTTC.

To note about this clone: Other DNA sequences in the sample encode the same CDR3. J is TRBJ2-5 and V is TRBV20-1; the D gene is possibly TRBD1 (6 bases). V lost 4 bases to trimming and J lost 5 bases, with 8 bases between them. This CDR3 region has 11 residues. CDR1 and CDR2 (germline): DFQATT, SNEGSKA (reference sequence). As DNA, the CDR3 is TGCAGTGCTAAAGGGGGTGAGACCCAGTACTTC. This gives the protein CSAKGGETQYF.

This rearrangement joins TRBV6-5 to TRBJ1-1; D is unclear. The CDR3 is made up of 15 amino acids. The germline V and J ends were trimmed by 4 bases and 0 bases, with 12 bases remaining between them. CDR1 and CDR2 (germline): MNHEY, SVGAGI. For the CDR3, the DNA is TGTGCCAGCAGTTCTCTGCGGACGGTGAACACTGAAGCTTTCTTT. It specifies CASSSLRTVNTEAFF.

This chain connects TRBV23-1 to TRBJ2-7, with TRBD2 as a possible D gene (5 bases). TRBV23-1 is treated as an ORF (open reading frame) with a function not yet certain. Trimming shortened V by 0 bases and J by 0 bases, and 18 bases separated the two germline ends. There are 18 residues in the CDR3. In DNA, the CDR3 is TGCGCCAGCAGTCAATCTACCAGGACTCCTCGAAGCTCCTACGAGCAGTACTTC. Protein sequence: CASSQSTRTPRSSYEQYF.

The chain is built from TRBV5-1 and TRBJ2-2; TRBD1 might be the D (6 bases). V dropped 0 bases and J dropped 0 bases, with 12 bases sitting between them. CDR3 length: 17 amino acids. Germline V lookup: CDR1 SGHRS, CDR2 YFSETQ. This CDR3 reads CASSLALGQTNTGELFF. CDR3 DNA: TGCGCCAGCAGCTTGGCCTTAGGACAGACGAACACCGGGGAGCTGTTTTTT.

The chain carries TRBV5-4 and TRBJ2-1, with 10 bases lining up with TRBD2. The CDR3 runs 16 residues. Germline lookup yields CDR1 SGHNT and CDR2 YYREEE (reference sequence). Germline trimming cut 0 bases from V and 5 bases from J; bases unmatched to any gene: 5. The CDR3 DNA follows: TGTGCCAGCAGCTTGGATTCAGGACTAGCGGACAATGAGCAGTTCTTC. This codes for CASSLDSGLADNEQFF.

This rearrangement joins TRBV7-7 to TRBJ2-3; D may be TRBD2 (6 bases). Trimming took 5 bases from V and 1 from J, leaving 13 bases between them. CDR3 length: 15 residues. Germline lookup yields CDR1 SSHAT and CDR2 FNYEAQ (reference sequence). The CDR3 here is CASSRGKGGTDTQYF. The CDR3 DNA reads as TGTGCCAGCAGCCGCGGGAAGGGAGGCACAGATACGCAGTATTTT.

The chain uses TRBV7-9 and TRBJ1-6; possible D gene TRBD1, 6 bases. CDR1 is SEHNR, CDR2 FQNEAQ, per germline (reference sequence). The CDR3 sequence is 17 residues long. Trimming stripped 4 bases from V and 8 bases from J, with 21 bases between. The CDR3 bases are TGTGCCAGCAGCTCCCGACAGGCTCCCATCGTCGATTCACCCCTCCACTTT. Its protein product is CASSSRQAPIVDSPLHF.

The chain combines TRBV28 with TRBJ1-6; D uncertain. The germline V gene encodes CDR1 MDHEN and CDR2 SYDVKM. There are 14 residues in the CDR3. V lost 5 bases and J 7 bases, leaving 12 bases between the germline ends. The CDR3 nucleotides read TGTGCCAGCAGTGGTGGCCCTCTCAATTCACCCCTCCACTTT. Amino acid sequence: CASSGGPLNSPLHF.

The chain carries TRBV11-2 and TRBJ2-3; 9 bases align to TRBD1. Germline V gene sequence: CDR1 SGHAT, CDR2 FQNNGV. With 5 bases clipped from V and 5 bases from J, the junction kept 5 bases outside the gene matches. CDR3 length: 14 residues. The CDR3 sequence is CASSPGDRVDTQYF. The CDR3 nucleotides are TGTGCCAGCAGCCCCGGGGACAGGGTAGATACGCAGTATTTT.

This clone was seen just once. V usage is TRBV5-1 and J usage is TRBJ2-1; TRBD1 might be the D (5 bases). The germline V gene encodes CDR1 SGHRS and CDR2 YFSETQ. Trimming pared 0 bases from V and 1 base from J, leaving 14 bases between. The CDR3 runs 17 residues. This chain's CDR3 is CASSLGTIGISYNEQFF. CDR3 sequence (DNA): TGCGCCAGCAGCTTGGGGACAATAGGGATATCCTACAATGAGCAGTTCTTC.

The chain links TRBV5-1 to TRBJ2-1; 8 nucleotides agree with TRBD2. The V gene's germline CDR1 is SGHRS and CDR2 YFSETQ. V lost 0 bases to trimming and J lost 6 bases; unmatched junction nucleotides: 2. The CDR3 consists of 14 residues. CDR3 region: CASSLGLALNEQFF. The CDR3 region has the DNA TGCGCCAGCAGCTTGGGACTAGCGCTCAATGAGCAGTTCTTC. The variable domain in full, completed from reference TRBV5-1 and TRBJ2-1, reads KAGVTQTPRYLIKTRGQQVTLSCSPISGHRSVSWYQQTPGQGLQFLFEYFSETQRNKGNFPGRFSGRQFSNSRSEMNVSTLELGDSALYLCASSLGLALNEQFFGPGTRLTVL.

This clone was found once. The chain couples TRBV4-1 to TRBJ2-7; D is unresolved. The germline gives CDR1 MGHRA, CDR2 YSYEKL. This CDR3 contains 15 residues. The V end lost 0 bases, the J end lost 6 bases, and 15 bases lay between the germline ends. In DNA form, the CDR3 reads TGCGCCAGCAGCCAAGATGTAGGACGCCGAGGCGAGCAGTACTTC. It is translated as CASSQDVGRRGEQYF.